Each of the 30 T cell receptor beta chains below was sequenced from the same sample in a study of post-analysis software for immune sequencing data. Unique molecular identifiers were present in the TCR beta cDNA libraries. From the PCR reads, TCRdb called clonotypes with MiXCR, one entry per CDR3 protein. The sample shows 150,000 to 200,000 distinct CDR3 sequences, about 36% of them seen only once. Sequencing was performed on blood, taken after autologous hematopoietic stem cell transplantation. The receptors stem from a girl between 10 and 17 years old with multiple sclerosis.

The chain joins TRBV12-3 or TRBV12-4 to TRBJ1-1, with D tentatively TRBD1 (6 bases). Between the trimmed V and J ends, which lost 6 bases and 2 bases, there was a span of 16 bases. This CDR3 contains 15 residues. CDR3 coding DNA: TGTGCCAGCAGCCACCCCAGGGGAGGAAACACTGAAGCTTTCTTT. It translates to CASSHPRGGNTEAFF.

This clonotype turned up a few times. The chain links TRBV5-1 to TRBJ2-7; D not resolved. The V gene's germline CDR1 is SGHRS and CDR2 YFSETQ. CDR3 length: 14 amino acids. V was trimmed by 0 bases and J by 4 bases, leaving 11 bases between them. The DNA for the CDR3 is TGCGCCAGCAGCTTGGTCCGAGGTGTTTACGAGCAGTACTTC. Translated, it gives CASSLVRGVYEQYF.

The chain carries TRBV28 and TRBJ2-5, with 9 bases aligning to TRBD2. The CDR3 length is 16 residues. The V and J ends lost 8 bases and 1 base, in that order; junction bases with no gene match: 11. In germline, CDR1 is MDHEN, CDR2 SYDVKM. CDR3 region: CASGGGRAVVQETQYF. CDR3 coding DNA: TGTGCCAGCGGGGGCGGGAGGGCCGTGGTCCAAGAGACCCAGTACTTC.

This rearrangement joins TRBV20-1 to TRBJ1-6, with 7 bases fitting TRBD1. CDR1 is DFQATT and CDR2 is SNEGSKA in the germline V gene (reference sequence). The CDR3 has 17 amino acids. V gave up 4 bases and J gave up 0 bases; unmatched junction bases: 9. CDR3: CSAIRPGQSSYNSPLHF. CDR3 bases: TGCAGTGCTATTCGACCGGGACAGAGCTCCTATAATTCACCCCTCCACTTT.

This clonotype was counted only a few times. The genes are TRBV25-1 and TRBJ2-4, with D possibly being TRBD1 or TRBD2 (6 bases each). V gave up 1 base and J gave up 5 bases, with 12 bases separating them. The CDR3 loop spans 15 amino acids. Germline CDR1 is MGHDK and CDR2 is SYGVNS. CDR3 region: CASSEWGRGQNIQYF. DNA for the CDR3: TGTGCCAGCAGTGAATGGGGTCGGGGGCAAAACATTCAGTACTTC.

The chain carries TRBV30 and TRBJ2-3; D unresolved. CDR1 is GTSNPN, CDR2 SVGIG, per germline (reference sequence). The CDR3 contains 10 residues. The V end lost 8 bases, the J end lost 1 base, and 4 bases lay between the germline ends. The CDR3 region is CAGGTDTQYF. CDR3 DNA sequence: TGTGCCGGGGGCACAGATACGCAGTATTTT.

This clonotype occurred a few times. As DNA, the CDR3 is TGTGCCAGCAGCCCTTTGAGCGGGAGCCCCCACGAGCAGTACTTC. Translating gives CASSPLSGSPHEQYF. This chain links TRBV12-3 or TRBV12-4 with TRBJ2-7; 8 bases match TRBD2. V shed 6 bases and J 5 bases; nucleotides not matched to a gene: 12. The CDR3 is made up of 15 amino acids.

This clonotype turned up a few times. This chain connects TRBV14 to TRBJ2-1; D perhaps matches TRBD1 (5 bases). Germline-derived CDR1 and CDR2 are SGHDN and FVKESK. The V end was cut by 0 bases, the J end by 10 bases, with 16 bases between. This CDR3 contains 15 residues. The DNA for the CDR3 is TGTGCCAGCAGCCAAGATAGGGGCGGAGCTCGGGAGCAGTTCTTC. This gives the protein CASSQDRGGAREQFF. Combining the CDR3 with reference TRBV14 and TRBJ2-1 gives the whole variable domain EAGVTQFPSHSVIEKGQTVTLRCDPISGHDNLYWYRRVMGKEIKFLLHFVKESKQDESGMPNNRFLAERTGGTYSTLKVQPAELEDSGVYFCASSQDRGGAREQFFGPGTRLTVL.

About this clonotype itself: At one of its ends the junction is not consistent with the germline gene, which may arise from a read error. This chain connects TRBV29-1 to TRBJ1-3; D possibly corresponds to TRBD1 (6 bases). Germline V gene lookup returns CDR1 SQVTM and CDR2 ANQGSEA. This CDR3 contains 12 residues. CDR3 amino acids: CSVEGDRNTIYF. Written as DNA, the CDR3 is TGCAGCGTCGAAGGGGACAGAAACACCATATATTTT. Complete variable domain (other parts from reference TRBV29-1 and TRBJ1-3): SAVISQKPSRDICQRGTSLTIQCQVDSQVTMMFWYRQQPGQSLTLIATANQGSEATYESGFVIDKFPISRPNLTFSTLTVSNMSPEDSSIYLCSVEGDRNTIYFGEGSWLTVV.

The rearrangement uses TRBV7-8 and TRBJ2-1, with unresolved D. The CDR3 spans 16 residues. Germline V gene lookup returns CDR1 SGHVS and CDR2 FQNEAQ. V lost 6 bases to trimming and J lost 6 bases, with 21 bases between them. CDR3 sequence: CASSPTRRTQLNEQFF. The CDR3 DNA reads TGTGCCAGCAGTCCGACACGAAGGACGCAGCTCAATGAGCAGTTCTTC.

The chain joins TRBV7-9 to TRBJ2-4; 8 bases are shared with TRBD2. The CDR3 contains 13 residues. Germline assignment: CDR1 SEHNR and CDR2 FQNEAQ (reference sequence). Losses at the gene ends were 3 bases for V and 5 bases for J; bases not matched to a gene: 0. The CDR3 is CASSFGGENIQYF. The CDR3 bases are TGTGCCAGCAGCTTCGGGGGGGAAAACATTCAGTACTTC.

This clonotype has a count of ten or more. This chain connects TRBV11-2 to TRBJ2-7, with D perhaps TRBD1 (6 bases). Per the germline V gene, CDR1 is SGHAT and CDR2 is FQNNGV. CDR3 length: 15 residues. V was clipped by 0 bases and J by 5 bases, with 14 bases between them. CDR3 loop: CASSLDRQGWNEQYF. In DNA form, the CDR3 reads TGTGCCAGCAGCTTAGATCGTCAGGGGTGGAACGAGCAGTACTTC.

This clonotype was seen repeatedly, ten times or more. J is TRBJ2-7 and V is TRBV7-2; 13 bases match TRBD2. There are 17 residues in the CDR3. CDR1 and CDR2 from the germline V gene are SGHTA and FQGNSA. V was pared by 2 bases and J by 1 base, with 5 bases of the junction left unmatched. The chain's CDR3 is CASSLRQGLAGSYEQYF. CDR3 DNA sequence: TGTGCCAGCAGCTTACGCCAGGGACTAGCGGGGTCCTACGAGCAGTACTTC.

This clonotype was seen more than once but under ten times. The J gene is TRBJ1-5, the V gene TRBV12-3 or TRBV12-4; D remains unclear. The CDR3 covers 14 residues. V was shortened by 5 bases and J by 7 bases, with 15 bases between the two germline ends. Here the CDR3 reads CASSPDMSGQPQHF. In DNA form, the CDR3 reads TGTGCCAGCAGTCCAGACATGTCGGGCCAGCCCCAGCATTTT.

The CDR3 sequence: CAISGPSASVNEQFF. Here the CDR3 DNA reads TGTGCCATCAGTGGGCCTAGCGCCTCCGTCAATGAGCAGTTCTTC. The rearrangement joins TRBV10-3 to TRBJ2-1; TRBD2 might be the D (6 bases). This CDR3 contains 15 residues. V shed 4 bases and J shed 6 bases, with 16 bases lying between them. CDR1 ENHRY and CDR2 SYGVKD come from the germline V gene.

The table lists this clonotype with a few counts. The chain joins TRBV12-5 to TRBJ2-7; D unresolved. There are 13 residues in the CDR3. Germline CDR1 reads LGHNT; CDR2 reads FRNRAP. Trimming removed 1 base at V and 1 base at J, with 5 bases between. The CDR3 sequence is CASGLDRSYEQYF. CDR3 nucleotides: TGTGCTAGTGGTTTGGACAGATCCTACGAGCAGTACTTC.

This clonotype was counted a few times. The rearrangement joins TRBV10-3 to TRBJ2-1, with 12 bases fitting TRBD2. The CDR3 has 14 amino acids. CDR1 is ENHRY and CDR2 is SYGVKD in the germline V gene. J lost 10 bases, V lost 7 bases, and 8 bases had no gene match. CDR3 DNA: TGTGCCATCATGGATCGCGGACTAGCGGGAGAGCAGTTCTTC. Its translation: CAIMDRGLAGEQFF.

This chain links TRBV7-9 with TRBJ2-7; the D gene is possibly TRBD2 (6 bases). The germline gives CDR1 SEHNR, CDR2 FQNEAQ (reference sequence). The V end lost 5 bases, the J end lost 2 bases, and 19 bases lay between the germline ends. CDR3 length: 16 amino acids. The CDR3 DNA reads TGTGCCAGCAGCCAAATAGGGACTCCTGGTACCTACGAGCAGTACTTC. Translated, it gives CASSQIGTPGTYEQYF. The full variable domain, its missing parts supplied by reference TRBV7-9 and TRBJ2-7, is DTGVSQNPRHKITKRGQNVTFRCDPISEHNRLYWYRQTLGQGPEFLTYFQNEAQLEKSRLLSDRFSAERPKGSFSTLEIQRTEQGDSAMYLCASSQIGTPGTYEQYFGPGTRLTVT.

This clonotype has just a few counts. The J gene is TRBJ2-7, the V gene TRBV5-1, with a weak D call TRBD2 (6 bases). Germline lookup yields CDR1 SGHRS and CDR2 YFSETQ. The CDR3 extends over 14 amino acids. V gave up 6 bases and J gave up 2 bases, with 15 bases separating them. CDR3 sequence reads: CASTAGTGTYEQYF. Here the CDR3 DNA reads TGCGCCAGCACCGCCGGGACTGGAACCTACGAGCAGTACTTC.

This clonotype has only a few counts. The genes are TRBV12-3 or TRBV12-4 and TRBJ2-1, with TRBD2 identical over 7 bases. This CDR3 contains 15 residues. With 6 bases clipped from V and 2 bases from J, the junction kept 7 bases outside the gene matches. In DNA, the CDR3 is TGTGCCAGCAGAGCGGGACTCCTGCCCTACAATGAGCAGTTCTTC. It translates to CASRAGLLPYNEQFF.

The CDR3 loop reads CASSQSSYNEQFF. CDR3 DNA sequence: TGTGCCAGCAGCCAGAGCTCCTACAATGAGCAGTTCTTC. The rearrangement links TRBV27 to TRBJ2-1; D uncertain. The CDR3 is 13 residues long. CDR1 MNHEY and CDR2 SMNVEV come from the germline V gene (reference sequence). Trimming stripped 6 bases from V and 0 bases from J, with 6 bases between.

A word on this clonotype: The junction and the germline gene differ at one end; a read error may be behind it. The chain uses TRBV7-2 and TRBJ2-7; the D call may be TRBD1 or TRBD2 (5 bases each). The CDR3 runs to 16 residues. The germline gives CDR1 SGHTA, CDR2 FQGNSA. Here the CDR3 reads CASSMISAGSSYGQYF. CDR3 in DNA: TGTGCCAGCAGCATGATATCGGCAGGGAGCTCCTACGGGCAGTACTTC.

The table lists this clonotype with a few counts. The chain carries TRBV5-1 and TRBJ2-7; 7 bases are a match to TRBD1. Gene TRBJ2-5 matches the end of the DNA better, so the J call may be wrong. The CDR3 runs to 13 residues. Germline V gene data show CDR1 as SGHRS and CDR2 as YFSETQ. The CDR3 DNA reads TGCGCCAGCAGCCATGACAGGGTGGAGACCCAGTACTTC. It translates to CASSHDRVETQYF.

The chain links TRBV12-3 or TRBV12-4 to TRBJ2-1; 7 bases line up with TRBD2. The V gene end was trimmed by 7 bases and the J gene end by 9 bases; junction bases not matched to a gene: 15. CDR3 length equals 15 residues. In nucleotides, the CDR3 is TGTGCCAGCAAATGGGGGGGATTTGGTGGGAGTGAGCAGTTCTTC. It translates to CASKWGGFGGSEQFF.

The chain joins TRBV12-3 or TRBV12-4 to TRBJ2-7, with TRBD1 matching over 9 bases. The CDR3 has 13 amino acids. V trimming: 6 bases; J trimming: 3 bases; junction bases outside the gene matches: 3. CDR3 protein: CASRWTGDYEQYF. The CDR3 nucleotides are TGTGCCAGCAGATGGACAGGGGACTACGAGCAGTACTTC.

This clonotype was detected only a few times. V is TRBV18 and J is TRBJ2-7; no definite D call. The germline V gene encodes CDR1 KGHSH and CDR2 LQKENI. Trimming took 3 bases from V and 5 from J, leaving 17 bases between them. This CDR3 contains 15 residues. CDR3 coding DNA: TGTGCCAGCTCACCGCTCCCCGGAGCATTAAACGAGCAGTACTTC. Protein: CASSPLPGALNEQYF. The full variable domain, in which reference TRBV18 and TRBJ2-7 provide the parts outside the CDR3, is NAGVMQNPRHLVRRRGQEARLRCSPMKGHSHVYWYRQLPEEGLKFMVYLQKENIIDESGMPKERFSAEFPKEGPSILRIQQVVRGDSAAYFCASSPLPGALNEQYFGPGTRLTVT.

The CDR3 is CASSLARTRFYYEQYF. In nucleotides, the CDR3 is TGTGCCAGCAGCTTAGCCAGGACAAGGTTTTACTACGAGCAGTACTTC. The chain carries TRBV13 and TRBJ2-7; maybe TRBD1 (5 bases). Germline CDR1 PRHDT, CDR2 FYEKMQ (reference sequence). With 1 base removed from V and 3 bases from J, the gap between germline ends came to 16 bases. The CDR3 contains 16 residues. Full variable domain (outside the CDR3, taken from reference TRBV13 and TRBJ2-7): AAGVIQSPRHLIKEKRETATLKCYPIPRHDTVYWYQQGPGQDPQFLISFYEKMQSDKGSIPDRFSAQQFSDYHSELNMSSLELGDSALYFCASSLARTRFYYEQYFGPGTRLTVT.

Concerning this clonotype: This could be a read error, since a much larger clone is one nucleotide away. The V and J genes are TRBV28 and TRBJ2-4; unclear D gene. The CDR3 extends over 15 amino acids. V lost 4 bases and J 0 bases, leaving 10 bases between the germline ends. Germline V gives CDR1 MDHEN, CDR2 SYDVKM. CDR3 DNA: TGTGCCAGCAGTTCTGGCGGCTTAGCCAAAAACATTCAGTACTTC. Protein product: CASSSGGLAKNIQYF.

This CDR3 is CASTQDRPTANEKLFF. CDR3 coding DNA: TGTGCCAGCACCCAGGACAGGCCCACGGCTAATGAAAAACTGTTTTTT. This sequence joins TRBV28 and TRBJ1-4, with 7 bases lining up with TRBD1. The CDR3 spans 16 residues. Germline CDR1 is MDHEN and CDR2 is SYDVKM. Unmatched junction bases numbered 11, after V lost 7 bases and J lost 3 bases.

Only a few counts were recorded for this clonotype. CDR3 in DNA: TGTGCCAGCAGCCTAGGTGGCGAAGGTGTCCACGAGCAGTACTTC. This encodes CASSLGGEGVHEQYF. The chain combines TRBV4-2 with TRBJ2-7; D unresolved. Germline V gives CDR1 LGHNA, CDR2 YNFKEQ. V was clipped by 4 bases and J by 5 bases, with 18 bases between them. This CDR3 has 15 residues.